This T cell receptor (beta chain) was found in a study of T-cell memory formation after mild COVID-19. At the level of the study: TCR clusters were mostly confined to one donor each. Whole-study findings and limits: Later expanders leaned toward CD4+, whereas clones contracting from day 15 to 85 were balanced CD4/CD8. Chiefly within CM and EM were the contracting CD4+ clones; CD8+ ones were within EMRA.

This clonotype appeared many times. The antigen is undetermined. The V gene lost 4 bases and the J gene lost 0 bases, with 22 bases spanning the gap. The CDR3 sequence is 19 residues long. Germline CDR1 MGHDK, CDR2 SYGVNS. From 5'RACE with constant-segment primers came TCR alpha and TCR beta cDNA libraries that carried sample barcodes and UMIs. One entry per CDR3 protein results from TCRdb running MiXCR on the 5' RACE reads. The profile shows tens of thousands of distinct CDR3 sequences, roughly 7% of them singletons. The chain employs TRBV25-1 and TRBJ1-5; possible D gene TRBD1, 5 bases. Input material: PBMCs or a T cell subset sorted from them (not recorded which). The clonotype originates from an adult woman who had mild COVID-19 (a few samples of this study predate the infection). Cell type and time point are not known. This CDR3 is CASSGRDQYFKNSNQPQHF. In nucleotides, the CDR3 is TGTGCCAGCAGTGGGAGGGACCAATATTTTAAAAATAGCAATCAGCCCCAGCATTTT.